Below are 31 T cell receptor beta chains sequenced from a single sample in a study of cytomegalovirus exposure and HLA in healthy donors. Vbeta (60) and Jbeta (13) primers were used in the PCR. Assay: immunoSEQ multiplex PCR; the TCRdb copy retains only in-frame clones and omits some. The sample shows 110,000 to 150,000 clones, roughly 65% of them seen only once. Sequencing was performed on PBMCs. These receptors all stem from a woman aged 25 to 39 in good health and CMV-seronegative.

The chain links TRBV19 to TRBJ2-5, with a weak D call TRBD1 (8 bases). Per germline, CDR1 LNHDA and CDR2 SQIVND (reference sequence). The CDR3 spans 15 residues. Between the trimmed V and J ends, which lost 7 bases and 3 bases, there was a span of 18 bases. The CDR3 DNA follows: TGTGCCAGTAAGGAGGACAGGGAGGGGAAAGAGACCCAGTACTTC. Translating it yields CASKEDREGKETQYF.

The chain couples TRBV5-6 to TRBJ2-5; tentatively, D is TRBD1 (6 bases). V lost 4 bases, J lost 3 bases, and 10 bases lay in between. The CDR3 is 13 residues long. CDR1 SGHDT and CDR2 YYEEEE come from the germline V gene. The CDR3 region has the DNA TGTGCCAGCAGCCGGACAGCTGAAGAGACCCAGTACTTC. Translation: CASSRTAEETQYF.

V gene TRBV18 combines with J gene TRBJ1-2, with TRBD1 matching 8 bases. The CDR3 totals 14 residues. Per the germline V gene, CDR1 is KGHSH and CDR2 is LQKENI. V shed 3 bases and J 6 bases; nucleotides not matched to a gene: 6. The CDR3 DNA follows: TGTGCCAGCTCACCCGGGACAGGAAAAGATGGCTACACCTTC. The encoded protein is CASSPGTGKDGYTF.

This chain uses TRBV5-5 with TRBJ2-7, with 7 bases lining up with TRBD1. Germline V gene lookup returns CDR1 SGHKS and CDR2 YYEKEE (reference sequence). V lost 1 base to trimming and J lost 2 bases; unmatched junction nucleotides: 12. The length of the CDR3 is 17 residues. The CDR3 spells CASSLRPQGEWTYEQYV. In DNA form, the CDR3 reads TGTGCCAGCAGCTTGCGACCCCAGGGGGAGTGGACCTACGAGCAGTACGTC.

The chain combines TRBV27 with TRBJ2-6; D remains unclear. The CDR3 runs 15 residues. V lost 4 bases to trimming and J lost 0 bases, with 7 bases between them. Germline loops: CDR1 MNHEY, CDR2 SMNVEV (reference sequence). CDR3 nucleotide sequence: TGTGCCAGCAGTTCGCGGTTCTCTGGGGCCAACGTCCTGACTTTC. Translation gives CASSSRFSGANVLTF.

V usage is TRBV28 and J usage is TRBJ1-5, with D maybe TRBD1 (5 bases). Looked up from germline, CDR1 is MDHEN and CDR2 is SYDVKM. V lost 5 bases and J 6 bases, leaving 17 bases between the germline ends. This CDR3 has 15 residues. The CDR3 loop is CASSTRTGGSQPQHF. As DNA, the CDR3 is TGTGCCAGCAGTACACGGACGGGGGGTTCTCAGCCCCAGCATTTT.

The gene calls are TRBV27 and TRBJ2-5; 12 bases map to TRBD2. The CDR3 runs to 15 residues. CDR1 and CDR2 (germline): MNHEY, SMNVEV (reference sequence). The V segment lost 6 bases and the J segment 5 bases; nucleotides outside the gene matches: 7. The CDR3 here is CASSSGLAGRETQYF. The CDR3 DNA sequence: TGTGCCAGCAGCTCCGGACTAGCGGGAAGGGAGACCCAGTACTTC.

This chain uses TRBV9 with TRBJ1-1; 7 bases agree with TRBD1. The CDR3 covers 16 residues. Germline V gives CDR1 SGDLS, CDR2 YYNGEE. Here the CDR3 reads CGPSADRRTLRAEAFF. CDR3 in DNA: TGTGGTCCCTCAGCGGACAGGCGAACCCTCCGGGCTGAAGCTTTCTTT.

CDR3: CASIGQGAAHTEAFF. CDR3 DNA: TGTGCCAGCATCGGACAAGGGGCAGCTCACACTGAAGCTTTCTTT. The chain employs TRBV28 and TRBJ1-1, with a weak D call TRBD1 (5 bases). Trimming removed 7 bases at V and 3 bases at J, with 18 bases between. The germline CDR1 and CDR2 sequences are MDHEN and SYDVKM. The CDR3 sequence is 15 residues long. The variable domain in full, with the rest retrieved from reference TRBV28 and TRBJ1-1, is DVKVTQSSRYLVKRTGEKVFLECVQDMDHENMFWYRQDPGLGLRLIYFSYDVKMKEKGDIPEGYSVSREKKERFSLILESASTNQTSMYLCASIGQGAAHTEAFFGQGTRLTVV.

The chain combines TRBV18 with TRBJ2-1, with 8 bases that match TRBD1. There are 15 residues in the CDR3. From germline, CDR1 is KGHSH and CDR2 LQKENI. Trimming took 2 bases from V and 6 from J; bases not matched to a gene: 6. Here the CDR3 DNA reads TGTGCCAGCTCACCATGGGACAGGCTGATCAATGAGCAGTTCTTC. It specifies CASSPWDRLINEQFF. Drawing the rest from reference TRBV18 and TRBJ2-1, the complete variable domain is NAGVMQNPRHLVRRRGQEARLRCSPMKGHSHVYWYRQLPEEGLKFMVYLQKENIIDESGMPKERFSAEFPKEGPSILRIQQVVRGDSAAYFCASSPWDRLINEQFFGPGTRLTVL.

The chain recombines TRBV5-3 with TRBJ2-7; TRBD1 matches 7 bases. TRBV5-3 is marked as an open reading frame, function uncertain. After removal of 0 bases from V and 2 bases from J, the junction contained 8 bases not matched to a gene. This CDR3 region has 16 residues. The CDR3 DNA sequence: TGTGCCAGAAGCTTGGGAAGGGACAGAGATACCTACGAGCAGTACGTC. Residues: CARSLGRDRDTYEQYV.

This clone was detected only a few times. The rearrangement joins TRBV28 to TRBJ1-1, with D perhaps matching TRBD1 (6 bases). Germline V gene sequence: CDR1 MDHEN, CDR2 SYDVKM. V lost 3 bases to trimming and J lost 1 base, with 6 bases between them. This CDR3 comprises 13 residues. Written as DNA, the CDR3 is TGTGCCAGCAGTTTGGGACAGAACACTGAAGCTTTCTTT. Protein product: CASSLGQNTEAFF.

The chain links TRBV7-6 to TRBJ2-5; the D gene is possibly TRBD2 (7 bases). The CDR3 runs 16 residues. Germline V gives CDR1 SGHVS, CDR2 FNYEAQ. V gave up 3 bases and J gave up 5 bases, with 19 bases separating them. This CDR3 reads CASSFAAQGGRETQYF. The CDR3 region has the DNA TGTGCCAGCAGCTTCGCGGCACAGGGAGGGAGGGAGACCCAGTACTTC.

The CDR3 region is CASSLDRGDEQFF. CDR3 DNA: TGCGCCAGCAGCCTGGACAGGGGGGATGAGCAGTTCTTC. This rearrangement joins TRBV5-1 to TRBJ2-1, with 10 nucleotides matching TRBD1. There are 13 residues in the CDR3. V gave up 4 bases and J gave up 8 bases; unmatched junction bases: 3. Germline lookup yields CDR1 SGHRS and CDR2 YFSETQ. Combining the CDR3 with reference TRBV5-1 and TRBJ2-1 gives the whole variable domain KAGVTQTPRYLIKTRGQQVTLSCSPISGHRSVSWYQQTPGQGLQFLFEYFSETQRNKGNFPGRFSGRQFSNSRSEMNVSTLELGDSALYLCASSLDRGDEQFFGPGTRLTVL.

The CDR3 loop reads CASKPGDRYNEQFF. The DNA for the CDR3 is TGCGCCTCAAAACCGGGAGATCGTTACAATGAGCAGTTCTTC. This sequence joins TRBV5-1 and TRBJ2-1; maybe TRBD2 (6 bases). V was clipped by 10 bases and J by 4 bases, with 18 bases between them. Germline V gene sequence: CDR1 SGHRS, CDR2 YFSETQ. The CDR3 contains 14 residues.

The chain uses TRBV12-5 and TRBJ2-1; no reliable D call. Deletions cut 9 bases from V and 9 bases from J, with 6 bases between. The germline V gene encodes CDR1 LGHNT and CDR2 FRNRAP. This CDR3 comprises 9 residues. The CDR3 region has the DNA TGTGCTAGCCCCAGTGAGCAGTTCTTC. This sequence encodes CASPSEQFF.

The chain is built from TRBV2 and TRBJ1-5; 7 positions match TRBD1. The CDR3 is 13 amino acids. Germline-derived CDR1 and CDR2 are SNHLY and FYNNEI. V shed 8 bases and J 9 bases; nucleotides not matched to a gene: 10. The CDR3 sequence: CASDRDMDRPQHF. DNA for the CDR3: TGTGCCAGCGACAGGGATATGGATCGGCCCCAGCATTTT.

Only one count was recorded for this clone. The rearrangement joins TRBV5-1 to TRBJ2-3; 11 nucleotides line up with TRBD2. Looked up from germline, CDR1 is SGHRS and CDR2 is YFSETQ. V shed 1 base and J 4 bases; nucleotides not matched to a gene: 2. The length of the CDR3 is 15 residues. The CDR3 sequence: CASSLLAGGADTQYF. The DNA for the CDR3 is TGCGCCAGCAGCTTGTTAGCGGGAGGGGCAGATACGCAGTATTTT.

The J gene is TRBJ2-7, the V gene TRBV5-4; TRBD2 agrees at 8 bases. Per the germline V gene, CDR1 is SGHNT and CDR2 is YYREEE (reference sequence). The CDR3 totals 15 residues. V lost 4 bases, J lost 0 bases, and 6 bases stayed unmatched. CDR3 residues: CASSNRTSISYEQYF. The CDR3 coding sequence is TGTGCCAGCAGCAATAGGACTAGCATCTCCTACGAGCAGTACTTC.

The chain is built from TRBV27 and TRBJ2-6; D ambiguous. CDR3 size: 14 residues. Germline V gives CDR1 MNHEY, CDR2 SMNVEV (reference sequence). V dropped 3 bases and J dropped 4 bases, with 7 bases sitting between them. CDR3 protein: CASSFSPGANVLTF. DNA for the CDR3: TGTGCCAGCAGTTTTTCTCCCGGGGCCAACGTCCTGACTTTC.

The chain carries TRBV1 and TRBJ1-1. TRBV1 counts as a pseudogene. This CDR3 region has 18 residues. The DNA for the CDR3 is TGCACCAGCAGCCAAGAGCCTTCGGGGATCGGATCGAACACTGAAGCTTTCTTT. This codes for CTSSQEPSGIGSNTEAFF.

The genes are TRBV18 and TRBJ1-1; tentatively, D is TRBD1 (6 bases). The CDR3 is 15 amino acids. Trimming removed 0 bases at V and 2 bases at J, with 10 bases between. Germline CDR1 is KGHSH and CDR2 is LQKENI. This CDR3 is CASSPPKGTNTEAFF. In DNA, the CDR3 is TGTGCCAGCTCACCACCGAAGGGGACAAACACTGAAGCTTTCTTT.

This clone was counted only a few times. V usage is TRBV6-5 and J usage is TRBJ2-7; 10 bases agree with TRBD2. The germline CDR1 and CDR2 sequences are MNHEY and SVGAGI. This CDR3 is built from 15 residues. Trimming at V came to 6 bases and at J to 6 bases, leaving 11 bases not matched to a gene. Here the CDR3 reads CASSGKTASGSEQYF. CDR3 bases: TGTGCCAGCAGCGGTAAGACGGCTAGCGGGAGCGAGCAGTACTTC.

The rearrangement uses TRBV6-6 and TRBJ1-2, with D uncertain. V shed 6 bases and J shed 6 bases, with 17 bases lying between them. CDR3 length: 14 residues. CDR1 and CDR2 from the germline V gene are MNHNY and SVGAGI (reference sequence). The CDR3 spells CASSAWEGQNGYTF. DNA of the CDR3: TGTGCCAGCAGCGCCTGGGAGGGTCAAAATGGCTACACCTTC.

To note about this clone: Different DNA sequences within this sample yield the same CDR3. The chain uses TRBV11-2 and TRBJ2-7; possibly TRBD1 for D (6 bases). Per germline, CDR1 SGHAT and CDR2 FQNNGV. This CDR3 spans 13 amino acids. V gave up 2 bases and J gave up 5 bases, with 10 bases separating them. CDR3 region: CASSLLQGNEQYF. The CDR3 DNA is TGTGCCAGCAGCTTACTACAGGGAAACGAGCAGTACTTC. The variable domain in full, with the rest retrieved from reference TRBV11-2 and TRBJ2-7, is EAGVAQSPRYKIIEKRQSVAFWCNPISGHATLYWYQQILGQGPKLLIQFQNNGVVDDSQLPKDRFSAERLKGVDSTLKIQPAKLEDSAVYLCASSLLQGNEQYFGPGTRLTVT.

The CDR3 nucleotides read TGTGCCAGCAGTCGTAGACAGGGCCCCACCGGGGAGCTGTTTTTT. Translating gives CASSRRQGPTGELFF. The rearrangement joins TRBV27 to TRBJ2-2; 7 bases match TRBD1. CDR1 is MNHEY, CDR2 SMNVEV, per germline (reference sequence). The V segment lost 5 bases and the J segment 4 bases; nucleotides outside the gene matches: 7. CDR3 length equals 15 residues.

V usage is TRBV9 and J usage is TRBJ1-4; 7 positions agree with TRBD1. V lost 4 bases to trimming and J lost 8 bases; unmatched junction nucleotides: 14. The CDR3 sequence is 16 residues long. CDR1 SGDLS and CDR2 YYNGEE come from the germline V gene. CDR3 sequence (DNA): TGTGCCAGCAGCCCCAGAAGTCCCAGGGGGAACGAAAAACTGTTTTTT. This gives the protein CASSPRSPRGNEKLFF.

This chain connects TRBV11-2 to TRBJ1-6; D is unresolved. This CDR3 comprises 14 residues. Trimming cost V 2 bases and J 9 bases, with 11 bases left between them. Germline V gives CDR1 SGHAT, CDR2 FQNNGV. CDR3 protein: CASSLLPAGSPLHF. The CDR3 DNA sequence: TGTGCCAGCAGCTTACTCCCTGCGGGTTCACCCCTCCACTTT.

This sequence joins TRBV30 and TRBJ2-3; 10 bases are shared with TRBD2. From germline, CDR1 is GTSNPN and CDR2 SVGIG (reference sequence). The V segment lost 3 bases and the J segment 5 bases; nucleotides outside the gene matches: 5. The CDR3 has 14 amino acids. The CDR3 sequence: CAWRASGSRDTQYF. The CDR3, as DNA: TGTGCCTGGAGAGCTAGCGGGAGTAGAGATACGCAGTATTTT.

The chain links TRBV14 to TRBJ2-7; tentative D call: TRBD1 (6 bases). V was cut by 0 bases and J by 3 bases, with 9 bases left in between. The CDR3 is 14 residues long. Per germline, CDR1 SGHDN and CDR2 FVKESK. This CDR3 reads CASSQDRGYYEQYF. In DNA, the CDR3 is TGTGCCAGCAGCCAAGACAGGGGATACTACGAGCAGTACTTC.

This chain connects TRBV7-8 to TRBJ2-7; the match to TRBD1 covers 9 bases. Germline CDR1 is SGHVS and CDR2 is FQNEAQ. Trimming took 3 bases from V and 2 from J; bases not matched to a gene: 5. This CDR3 has 15 residues. The CDR3 spells CASSFNRTGAYEQYV. The CDR3 DNA reads as TGTGCCAGCAGCTTCAATCGGACAGGGGCCTACGAGCAGTACGTC.